The 2 T cell receptor beta chains reported below all come from one sample, sequenced in a study of shared clonotypes between healthy human individuals. Clones were read by immunoSEQ multiplex PCR, and TCRdb kept only the in-frame ones, dropping some. The sample shows more than 1.2 million clones, approximately 98.5% of them seen only once. The specimen sequenced was naive CD4+ T cells sorted from blood. Documented subset: CD45RA+ positively selected. The receptors originated from a man younger than 40 in good health.

A remark on this clone: The junction shows a germline mismatch at one end, possibly a read error. The chain recombines TRBV7-2 with TRBJ2-1; the D is unclear. CDR1 and CDR2 (germline): SGHTA, FQGNSA. The CDR3 sequence is 13 residues long. The chain's CDR3 is CASSLELTNERFF. The DNA of the CDR3 is TGTGCCAGCAGCTTAGAATTAACAAATGAGCGGTTCTTC. Using reference TRBV7-2 and TRBJ2-1 for the parts outside the CDR3, the full variable domain is GAGVSQSPSNKVTEKGKDVELRCDPISGHTALYWYRQSLGQGLEFLIYFQGNSAPDKSGLPSDRFSAERTGGSVSTLTIQRTQQEDSAVYLCASSLELTNERFFGPGTRLTVL.

The genes are TRBV7-2 and TRBJ2-7; 7 bases fit TRBD1. Germline assignment: CDR1 SGHTA and CDR2 FQGNSA. The V and J ends lost 5 bases and 5 bases, in that order; junction bases with no gene match: 9. This CDR3 has 14 amino acids. The CDR3 DNA reads as TGTGCCAGCAGCCCTAGACAGGGCTCGGACGAGCAGTACTTC. Translated: CASSPRQGSDEQYF. The full variable domain, rest sourced from reference TRBV7-2 and TRBJ2-7, is GAGVSQSPSNKVTEKGKDVELRCDPISGHTALYWYRQSLGQGLEFLIYFQGNSAPDKSGLPSDRFSAERTGGSVSTLTIQRTQQEDSAVYLCASSPRQGSDEQYFGPGTRLTVT.